The clone carrying this T cell receptor beta chain was seen a handful of times. What it binds is not known. The sample originates from a study of T-cell memory formation after mild COVID-19. Looking at the study overall: Clusters were largely donor specific. The study's findings and limits: Mainly CM and EM harbored the contracting CD4+ clones; mainly EMRA harbored the CD8+ ones.

Using its own MiXCR run on the 5' RACE reads, TCRdb lists one record per CDR3 protein. The sample records 400,000 or so distinct CDR3 sequences, roughly 21% being singletons. V dropped 5 bases and J dropped 5 bases, with 20 bases sitting between them. CDR3 size: 16 residues. Per the germline V gene, CDR1 is MGHDK and CDR2 is SYGVNS. Source material: PBMCs or a T cell subset sorted from them (not recorded which). The V and J genes are TRBV25-1 and TRBJ2-3; tentative D call: TRBD1 (6 bases). This TCR derives from an adult woman who had mild COVID-19 (a few samples of this study predate the infection). Cell type and time point are not known. The CDR3 DNA follows: TGTGCCAGCAGTTATGCGGGCCGAAGAGGGGGAGATACGCAGTATTTT. Its protein is CASSYAGRRGGDTQYF.